Given below is one T cell receptor (beta chain) in context. Its antigen is still unknown. Qualities for individual bases were not recorded, and no much larger clone is one base off. What this sample's time point label stands for: roughly 27 days on oral tofacitinib. The sample's treatment or condition label, decoded: oral pan-JAK inhibitor, 5-10 mg twice daily. Lesional scalp punch biopsies and peripheral blood were obtained from alopecia areata patients. PBMCs were separated by density centrifugation and stained for CD3, CD4 and CD8, after which CD4+ and CD8+ T cells were sorted on a FACSAria. This sample was taken from a study of CD8+ T cells in alopecia areata listed by TCRdb under 2018. Broadly, across the study: Treated patients were enrolled in an open-label pilot trial of oral tofacitinib at 5 to 10 mg twice daily for moderate-to-severe alopecia areata. Disease severity in treated patients was measured with the SALT score, which quantifies the percentage of affected scalp surface area. Human TCRbeta sequencing covered scalp tissue and sorted CD4+ and CD8+ peripheral blood T cells from patchy and totalis/universalis alopecia areata patients and healthy controls. Scalp clonality was compared across normal scalp (n=4), patchy alopecia areata scalp (n=8), and alopecia totalis/universalis scalp (n=8). Tofacitinib was administered for 6 to 18 months, and 6 months of follow-up off drug were then conducted to assess delayed response and recurrence. RNA was obtained with the PAXgene miRNA kit for fixed scalp, the miRNeasy kit for PBMCs, and the RNeasy kit for mouse skin. The study used high-throughput TCRbeta sequencing to examine T cell clonal expansion in alopecia areata, in both the C3H/HeJ mouse model and human patients. immunoSEQ multiplex PCR using 35 Vbeta forward primers and 13 Jbeta reverse primers was used to amplify TCRbeta CDR3 regions. Biopsies were taken from tofacitinib-treated patients at baseline and at 4 and 24 weeks of treatment, and a later scalp biopsy was taken in several of the tofacitinib-treated patients. Beyond this particular receptor, the publication reports: Resident alphabeta T cells in normal human skin are also sequenced, complicating scalp TCR repertoire analysis, unlike mouse skin dominated by gammadelta T cells. TCR sequences shared between patients were less clear than in mice, possibly partly because of HLA diversity in the patient population. Lesional scalp, especially in alopecia totalis/universalis, showed higher clonality and more expanded CD8+ clones than normal scalp, suggesting antigenic drive. Because the treated cohort was small and had only one nonresponder, larger studies are needed to examine links between baseline CD8+ expansion and response. Tofacitinib significantly decreased scalp clonality and the number of expanded CD8+ clones among the top 100 scalp clones. Many expanded lesional clones persisted in scalp and blood during tofacitinib treatment, which may partly explain relapse after stopping treatment.

V is reduced by 4 bases and J by 4 bases, leaving a spacing of 13 bases between them. Its CDR3 holds 13 amino acids, cysteine through phenylalanine. Only the CDR3 DNA stays, 39 bases, in frame from base 1. The germline V gene (reference sequence) gives CDR1 as GTSNPN and CDR2 as SVGIG. The library was made by the immunoSEQ multiplex PCR assay. RNA was extracted from all samples and reverse transcribed into cDNA, which served as template for TCR sequencing. SuperScript III was used to make first-strand cDNA, primed with a 2:1 mix of oligo-dT and random hexamers. Amplification bias was assessed with a synthetic immune receptor repertoire, and residual bias was removed computationally. The authors' analysis ran thus. After raw reads were preprocessed to remove errors, the CDR3 was defined following IMGT conventions as running from the conserved cysteine to phenylalanine. Clonality was computed by normalizing Shannon entropy by log2 of the number of productive unique TCRs and subtracting the result from 1. Whether each scalp clone was CD4 or CD8 was inferred by checking scalp TCRbeta sequences against the CD4 and CD8 repertoires from sorted blood. TCRdb provides this immuneACCESS table in a form limited to in-frame rearrangements. Some clones are lacking; in checked studies, under half of them reflect an unresolved V gene, and why the rest are absent is not known. The V and J calls and the clone size are those of that table, but D and trimming were determined from the DNA. This sample comprises 200,000 to 250,000 clones, 64% of them detected only once. Of the sample, around 4.3% falls within the top ten clones.

The chain was built from TRBV30 and TRBJ1-2; the D gene is unclear. This clonotype was sampled from a human donor with alopecia areata. Source: CD4+ T cells sorted from blood, taken at week 4, from a patient treated with tofacitinib. The DNA reads as follows: TGTGCCTGGAACGAACCTAGGCCCTATGGCTACACCTTC. This is translated as CAWNEPRPYGYTF.